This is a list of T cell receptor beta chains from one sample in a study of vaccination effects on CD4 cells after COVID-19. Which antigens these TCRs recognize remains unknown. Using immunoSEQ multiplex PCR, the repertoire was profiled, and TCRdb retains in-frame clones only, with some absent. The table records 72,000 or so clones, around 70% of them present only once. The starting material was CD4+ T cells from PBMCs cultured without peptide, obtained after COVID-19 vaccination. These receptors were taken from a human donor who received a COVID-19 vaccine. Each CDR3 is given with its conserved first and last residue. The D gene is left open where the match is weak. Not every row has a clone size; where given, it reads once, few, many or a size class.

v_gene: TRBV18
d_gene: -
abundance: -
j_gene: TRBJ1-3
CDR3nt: TGTGCCAGCTCACTAACAGGAACCTCTGGAAACACCATATATTTT
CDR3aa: CASSLTGTSGNTIYF

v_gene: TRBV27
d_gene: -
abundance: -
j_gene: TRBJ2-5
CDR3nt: TGTGCCAGCAGTTTTTTTTCCAGTATGGAGACCCAGTACTTC
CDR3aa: CASSFFSSMETQYF

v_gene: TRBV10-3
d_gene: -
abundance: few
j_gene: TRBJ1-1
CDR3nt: TGTGCCATCAGTGAGTCCTCGCGGGGCACTGAAGCTTTCTTT
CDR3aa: CAISESSRGTEAFF

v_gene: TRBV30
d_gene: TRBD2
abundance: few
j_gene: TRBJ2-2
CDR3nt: TGTGCCTGGAATAGGGGCGGGGGGAACACCGGGGAGCTGTTTTTT
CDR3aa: CAWNRGGGNTGELFF

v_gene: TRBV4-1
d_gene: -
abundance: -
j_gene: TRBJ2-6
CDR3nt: TGCGCCAGCAGCCAAGAAGGGACGTCTGGGGCCAACGTCCTGACTTTC
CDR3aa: CASSQEGTSGANVLTF

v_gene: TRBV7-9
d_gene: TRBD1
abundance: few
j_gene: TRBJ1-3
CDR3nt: TGTGCCAGCAGAGCAGCAGGGGGTCGGAACACCATATATTTT
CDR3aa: CASRAAGGRNTIYF

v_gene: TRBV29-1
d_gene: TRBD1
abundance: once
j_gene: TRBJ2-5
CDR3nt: TGCAGCGTAATGGACAGGGTCCAAGAGACCCAGTACTTC
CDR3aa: CSVMDRVQETQYF

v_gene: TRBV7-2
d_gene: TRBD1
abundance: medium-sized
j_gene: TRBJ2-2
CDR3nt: TGTGCCAGCAGCCCCCCCAGGACAGGGTGGACCGGGGAGCTGTTTTTT
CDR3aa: CASSPPRTGWTGELFF

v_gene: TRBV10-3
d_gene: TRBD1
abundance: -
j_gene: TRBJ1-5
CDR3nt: TGTGCCATCAAGAGGGACAGCTATCAGCCCCAGCATTTT
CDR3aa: CAIKRDSYQPQHF

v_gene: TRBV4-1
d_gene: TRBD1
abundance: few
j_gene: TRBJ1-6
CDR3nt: TGCGCCAGCAGTCTCAGACCGGGACAGGGACTTTCACCCCTCCACTTT
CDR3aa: CASSLRPGQGLSPLHF

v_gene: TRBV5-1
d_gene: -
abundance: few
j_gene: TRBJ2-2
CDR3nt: TGCGCCAGCAGCTTGGAAGGGACGGTGTTCACCGGGGAGCTGTTTTTT
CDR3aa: CASSLEGTVFTGELFF

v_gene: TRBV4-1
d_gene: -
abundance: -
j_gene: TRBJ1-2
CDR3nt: TGCGCCAGCAGCCAAGTAGGTCAGGTAGCTAACTATGGCTACACCTTC
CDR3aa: CASSQVGQVANYGYTF

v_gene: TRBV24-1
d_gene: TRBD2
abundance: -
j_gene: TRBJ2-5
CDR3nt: TGTGCCACCAGTGACCCGGGGGGGCACGGAGAGACCCAGTACTTC
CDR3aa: CATSDPGGHGETQYF

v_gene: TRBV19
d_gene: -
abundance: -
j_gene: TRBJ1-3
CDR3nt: TGTGCCAGTAGTATTGGGTATCCGGGAAACACCATATATTTT
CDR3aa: CASSIGYPGNTIYF

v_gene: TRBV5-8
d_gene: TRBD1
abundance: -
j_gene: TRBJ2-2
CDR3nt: TGTGCCAGCATCGACAGGGCCGCGAACACCGGGGAGCTGTTTTTT
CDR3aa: CASIDRAANTGELFF

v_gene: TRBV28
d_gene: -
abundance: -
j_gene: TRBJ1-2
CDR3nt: TGTGCCAGCAGTTTGGGAGGTGCTAACTATGGCTACACCTTC
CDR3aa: CASSLGGANYGYTF

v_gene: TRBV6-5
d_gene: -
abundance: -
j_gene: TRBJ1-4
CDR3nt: TGTGCCAGCAGTTACTCGTTGGTTGGCAGTGAAAAACTGTTTTTT
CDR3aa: CASSYSLVGSEKLFF

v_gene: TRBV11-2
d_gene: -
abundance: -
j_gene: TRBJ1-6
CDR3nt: TGTGCCAGCAGCATACAGGGTATCGGTTCACCCCTCCACTTT
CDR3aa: CASSIQGIGSPLHF

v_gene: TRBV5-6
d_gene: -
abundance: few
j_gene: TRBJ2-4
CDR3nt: TGTGCCAGCAGCCAAAATAGTGTGGCCAAAAACATTCAGTACTTC
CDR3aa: CASSQNSVAKNIQYF

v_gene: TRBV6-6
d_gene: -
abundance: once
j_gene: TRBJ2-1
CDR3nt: TGTGCCAGCAGGGCCGGGGCCCCCTACAATGAGCAGTTCTTC
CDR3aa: CASRAGAPYNEQFF

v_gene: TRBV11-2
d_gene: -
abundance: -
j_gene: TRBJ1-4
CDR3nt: TGTGCCAGCAGCCCGCAGGGAGTTAATGAAAAACTGTTTTTT
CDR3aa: CASSPQGVNEKLFF

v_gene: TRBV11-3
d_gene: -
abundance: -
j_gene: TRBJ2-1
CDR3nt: TGTGCCAGCAGCCCCAGGGACTCCTACAATGAGCAGTTCTTC
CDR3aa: CASSPRDSYNEQFF

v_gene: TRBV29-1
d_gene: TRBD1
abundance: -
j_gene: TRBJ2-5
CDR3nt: TGCAGCGCCTCAACAGGGGGGCGAGAGACCCAGTACTTC
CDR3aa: CSASTGGRETQYF

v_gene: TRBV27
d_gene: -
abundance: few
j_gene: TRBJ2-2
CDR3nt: TGTGCCAGCAGTTTGACTAGAAACACCGGGGAGCTGTTTTTT
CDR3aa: CASSLTRNTGELFF

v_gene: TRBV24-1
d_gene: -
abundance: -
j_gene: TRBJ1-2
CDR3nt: TGTGCCACCAGTGATCGAGGAACCTATGGCTACACCTTC
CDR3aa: CATSDRGTYGYTF

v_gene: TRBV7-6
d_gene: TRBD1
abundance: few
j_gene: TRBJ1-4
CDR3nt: TGTGCCAGCAGTCACCCGACAGGGCTGGCCGAAAAACTGTTTTTT
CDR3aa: CASSHPTGLAEKLFF

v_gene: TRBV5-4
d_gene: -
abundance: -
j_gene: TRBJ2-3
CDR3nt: TGTGCCAGCAGCCACAAGACTGGCACAGATACGCAGTATTTT
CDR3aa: CASSHKTGTDTQYF

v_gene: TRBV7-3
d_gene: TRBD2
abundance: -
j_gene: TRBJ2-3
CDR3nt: TGTGCCAGCAGATCCTCCGGGACTAGAGAGACAGATACGCAGTATTTT
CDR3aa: CASRSSGTRETDTQYF

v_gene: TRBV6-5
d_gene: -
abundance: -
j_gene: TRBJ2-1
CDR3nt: TGTGCCAGCAGCGCGGGTCAGTACAATGAGCAGTTCTTC
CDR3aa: CASSAGQYNEQFF

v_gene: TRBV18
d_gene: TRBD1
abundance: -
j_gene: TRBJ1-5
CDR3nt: TGTGCCAGCTCACCACCGGGACAGGGTGACAGCCAGCCCCAGCATTTT
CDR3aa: CASSPPGQGDSQPQHF

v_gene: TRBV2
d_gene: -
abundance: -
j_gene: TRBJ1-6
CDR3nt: TGTGCCAGCAGGGATGAAACAGGGAGCTCCTATAATTCACCCCTCCACTTT
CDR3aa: CASRDETGSSYNSPLHF

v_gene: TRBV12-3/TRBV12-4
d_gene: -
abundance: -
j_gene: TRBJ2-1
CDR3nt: TGTGCCAGCAGAGAGGACGGCTACAATGAGCAGTTCTTC
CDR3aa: CASREDGYNEQFF

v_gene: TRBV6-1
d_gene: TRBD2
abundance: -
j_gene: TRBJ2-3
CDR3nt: TGTGCCAGCAGTGGCCCCAGACTAGCCAGCCGCACAGATACGCAGTATTTT
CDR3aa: CASSGPRLASRTDTQYF

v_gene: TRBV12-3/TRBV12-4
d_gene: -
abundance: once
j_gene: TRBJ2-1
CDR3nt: TGTGCCAGCTGCCGGGGCCCCCGGGAGCAGTTCTTC
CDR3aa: CASCRGPREQFF

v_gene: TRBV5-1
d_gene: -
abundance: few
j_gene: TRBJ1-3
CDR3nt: TGCGCCAGCCGAGGGACCAGAGGAAACACCATATATTTT
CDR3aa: CASRGTRGNTIYF

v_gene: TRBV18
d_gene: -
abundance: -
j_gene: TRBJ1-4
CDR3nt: TGTGCCAGCTCACGTGCCGCAACTAATGAAAAACTGTTTTTT
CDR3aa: CASSRAATNEKLFF